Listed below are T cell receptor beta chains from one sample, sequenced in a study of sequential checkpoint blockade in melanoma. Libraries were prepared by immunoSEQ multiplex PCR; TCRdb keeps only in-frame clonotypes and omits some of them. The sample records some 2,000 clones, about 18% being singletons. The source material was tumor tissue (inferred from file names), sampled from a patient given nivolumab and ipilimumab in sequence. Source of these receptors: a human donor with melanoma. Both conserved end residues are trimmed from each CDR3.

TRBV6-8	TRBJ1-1	ASSYGRGGLVTEAF
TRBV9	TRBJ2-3	ASSSGTDTQY
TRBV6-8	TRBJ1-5	ASSQTEGVQPQH
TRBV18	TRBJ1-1	ASSASRELTEAF
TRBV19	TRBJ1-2	ASSIDPGRVYGYT
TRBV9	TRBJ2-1	ASSASGGTASEQF
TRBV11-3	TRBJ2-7	ASRRTFETYEQY
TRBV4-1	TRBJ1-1	ASSQWAGGTEAF
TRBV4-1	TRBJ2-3	ASSQDRGTGSDTQY
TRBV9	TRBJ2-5	ASSVLAGIQETQY
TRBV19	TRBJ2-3	ASGWQDTQY